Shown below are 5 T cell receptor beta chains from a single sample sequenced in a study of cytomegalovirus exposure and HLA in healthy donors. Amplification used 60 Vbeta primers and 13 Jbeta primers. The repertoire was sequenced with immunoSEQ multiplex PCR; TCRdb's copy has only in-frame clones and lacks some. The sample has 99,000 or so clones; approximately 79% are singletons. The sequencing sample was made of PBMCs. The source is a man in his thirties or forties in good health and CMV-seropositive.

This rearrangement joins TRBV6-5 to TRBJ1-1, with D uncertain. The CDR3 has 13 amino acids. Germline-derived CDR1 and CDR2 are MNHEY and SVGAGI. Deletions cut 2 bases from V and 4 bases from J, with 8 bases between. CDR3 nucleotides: TGTGCCAGCAGTTACATGGGGAGCACTGAAGCTTTCTTT. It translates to CASSYMGSTEAFF.

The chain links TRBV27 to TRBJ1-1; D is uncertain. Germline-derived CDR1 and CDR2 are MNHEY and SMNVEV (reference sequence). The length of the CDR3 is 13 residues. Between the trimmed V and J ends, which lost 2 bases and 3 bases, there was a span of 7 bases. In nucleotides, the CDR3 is TGTGCCAGCAGTTTACGCAGATACACTGAAGCTTTCTTT. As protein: CASSLRRYTEAFF.

In DNA, the CDR3 is TGTGCCAGCAGCTTGAACCCAGGGAAGACAGATACGCAGTATTTT. This codes for CASSLNPGKTDTQYF. This sequence joins TRBV5-6 and TRBJ2-3; maybe TRBD1 (5 bases). This CDR3 spans 15 amino acids. The germline CDR1 and CDR2 sequences are SGHDT and YYEEEE. V was pared by 1 base and J by 3 bases, with 12 bases between. The full variable domain, in which reference TRBV5-6 and TRBJ2-3 provide the parts outside the CDR3, is DAGVTQSPTHLIKTRGQQVTLRCSPKSGHDTVSWYQQALGQGPQFIFQYYEEEERQRGNFPDRFSGHQFPNYSSELNVNALLLGDSALYLCASSLNPGKTDTQYFGPGTRLTVL.

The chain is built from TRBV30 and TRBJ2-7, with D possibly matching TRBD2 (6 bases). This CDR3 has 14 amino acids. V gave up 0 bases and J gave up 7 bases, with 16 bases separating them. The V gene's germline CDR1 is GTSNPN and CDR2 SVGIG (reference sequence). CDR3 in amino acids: CAWSVLGGFKEQYF. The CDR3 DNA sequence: TGTGCCTGGAGTGTACTCGGGGGATTTAAGGAGCAGTACTTC.

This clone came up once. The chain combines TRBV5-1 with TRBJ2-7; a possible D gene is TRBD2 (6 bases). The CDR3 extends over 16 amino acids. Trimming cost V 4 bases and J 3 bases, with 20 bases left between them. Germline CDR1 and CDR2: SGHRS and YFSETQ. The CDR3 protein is CASSPESPGVSYEQYF. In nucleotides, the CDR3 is TGCGCCAGCAGCCCCGAAAGTCCGGGGGTCAGCTACGAGCAGTACTTC.